These 6 T cell receptor beta chains share one sample of origin, sequenced in a study of early T cells in non-severe SARS-CoV-2 infection (dated by TCRdb to the early 2020s). Library preparation employed 5' RACE. The sequencing machine was a NextSeq 500. TCRdb trimmed public reads at Q25 via fastp, called clones via MiXCR and kept in-frame beta chains. Every entry covers one CDR3 protein and lists the most common genes and DNA from its rows. Within this sample are tens of thousands of distinct CDR3 sequences, with 5.5% to 7.5% of them counted one time only. The ten top clones hold roughly 8% of the sample. Sequences were obtained from whole blood. These receptors came from an adult who was a healthcare worker with PCR-confirmed SARS-CoV-2 infection or an uninfected control (not recorded which).

The chain recombines TRBV9 with TRBJ2-7, with 11 bases aligning to TRBD1. Germline values: CDR1 SGDLS, CDR2 YYNGEE. The junction had 9 bases not matched to a gene; V was cut back by 4 bases and J by 6 bases. The CDR3 is 15 residues long. CDR3 DNA sequence: TGTGCCAGCAGCAAAGGGACAGGGGGACTGTTCGAGCAGTACTTC. Amino acid sequence: CASSKGTGGLFEQYF.

This clonotype was seen more than once but under ten times. V and J are TRBV28 and TRBJ2-3; D may be TRBD1 or TRBD2 (6 bases each). Trimming removed 6 bases at V and 4 bases at J, with 8 bases between. The CDR3 spans 12 residues. CDR1 and CDR2 (germline): MDHEN, SYDVKM. The CDR3 reads CASRGGPDTQYF. Written as DNA, the CDR3 is TGTGCCAGCAGAGGGGGGCCAGATACGCAGTATTTT.

The gene calls are TRBV10-2 and TRBJ1-1; TRBD1 might be the D (6 bases). The ends were cut back, 6 bases at V and 7 bases at J, with 21 bases in the middle. This CDR3 has 15 amino acids. The germline V gene encodes CDR1 WSHSY and CDR2 SAAADI. The CDR3 region has the DNA TGCGCCAGCAGGAAGGACAGTCACCCTAGAATTGAAGCTTTCTTT. Translation gives CASRKDSHPRIEAFF.

This clonotype turned up a few times. The genes are TRBV15 and TRBJ1-3; D is possibly TRBD1 (6 bases). Germline CDR1 and CDR2: LNHNV and YYDKDF (reference sequence). With 4 bases removed from V and 2 bases from J, the gap between germline ends came to 9 bases. The CDR3 contains 14 residues. CDR3 protein: CATSTGATGNTIYF. The CDR3 nucleotides read TGTGCCACCAGCACAGGGGCGACTGGAAACACCATATATTTT.

There are many counts of this clonotype. The chain couples TRBV9 to TRBJ2-1, with D maybe TRBD2 (6 bases). CDR3 length equals 13 residues. V was pared by 3 bases and J by 8 bases, with 12 bases between. Per the germline V gene, CDR1 is SGDLS and CDR2 is YYNGEE. The CDR3 nucleotides are TGTGCCAGCAGCGAAGGGAGGATCGATGAGCAGTTCTTC. This gives the protein CASSEGRIDEQFF.

The CDR3 coding sequence is TGTGCCAGCAGCGTAGGGGACGGTTATAATTCACCCCTCCACTTT. Protein: CASSVGDGYNSPLHF. This chain links TRBV9 with TRBJ1-6; tentatively, D is TRBD1 (5 bases). V lost 0 bases to trimming and J lost 4 bases, with 8 bases between them. The CDR3 is 15 amino acids. In germline, CDR1 is SGDLS, CDR2 YYNGEE.